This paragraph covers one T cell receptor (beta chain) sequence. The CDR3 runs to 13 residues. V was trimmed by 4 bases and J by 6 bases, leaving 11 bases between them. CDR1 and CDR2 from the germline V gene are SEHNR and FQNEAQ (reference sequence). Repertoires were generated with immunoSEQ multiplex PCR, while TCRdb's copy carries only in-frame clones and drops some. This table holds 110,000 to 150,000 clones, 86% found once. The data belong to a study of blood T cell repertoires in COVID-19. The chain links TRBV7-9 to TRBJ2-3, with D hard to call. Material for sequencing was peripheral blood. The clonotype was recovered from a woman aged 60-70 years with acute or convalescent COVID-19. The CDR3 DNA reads TGTGCCAGCAGCTCCCCGCCGACTGATACGCAGTATTTT. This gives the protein CASSSPPTDTQYF.